This T cell receptor (beta chain) was captured in a study of blood T cells in healthy people across ages. Study details: About one barcoded TCR beta cDNA was captured per two T cells.

Sample-barcoded 5' priming and a J-beta primer mix drove a second PCR of 7 to 11 cycles. Each cDNA was tagged by a template-switch adaptor containing 12 random nucleotides. Every sample gave at least 2.5 million paired-end reads containing CDR3. TCRdb processed the 5' RACE reads anew with MiXCR; each CDR3 protein has one entry. Here the sample spans over 600,000 distinct CDR3 sequences, around a fifth being singletons. This clonotype was counted between two and nine times. One end of the junction does not line up with germline, which may come from a read error. CDR1 is SQVTM, CDR2 ANQGSEA, per germline. CDR3 length: 13 amino acids.

Sequenced sample: blood. The chain links TRBV29-1 to TRBJ1-4; TRBD1 agrees at 7 bases. The receptor comes from a man between 65 and 85 years old in good health. The CDR3 nucleotides read TGCAGTGTTGACTCACAGGGGAATGAAAAACTGTTTTTT. Its protein is CSVDSQGNEKLFF.